These T cell receptor beta chains were read from a single sample in a study of blood T cell repertoires in COVID-19. Measured with immunoSEQ multiplex PCR; TCRdb has only the in-frame clones, and not every one. The sample contains 120,000 to 150,000 clones, more than 70% of which appear only once. The sequencing input was peripheral blood. The receptors come from a man in his fifties or sixties with active or convalescent COVID-19. Each CDR3 is given with its conserved first and last residue. Fields, in order: V gene, J gene, CDR3 protein.

TRBV24-1	TRBJ2-5	CATSDSLSWERETQYF
TRBV11-3	TRBJ2-2	CASSPKPLAGGHTGELFF
TRBV9	TRBJ2-3	CASSVVGQGYADTQYF
TRBV4-1	TRBJ2-1	CASSQYLAGGPGDNEQFF
TRBV7-2	TRBJ2-7	CASSSSGTGGPEQYF
TRBV24-1	TRBJ2-2	CATSDLGGTGELFF
TRBV19	TRBJ1-5	CASSLSPGAGQPQHF
TRBV24-1	TRBJ1-2	CATSDQDRGYTF
TRBV30	TRBJ2-1	CAWRGSGTLTYNEQFF
TRBV14	TRBJ1-2	CASSQGSGYYGYTF
TRBV27	TRBJ1-5	CASSPNQGGWQPQHF
TRBV3-1/TRBV3-2	TRBJ2-7	CASSQVLGTASYEQYF
TRBV7-2	TRBJ1-2	CASSLEGPGYGYTF
TRBV6-4	TRBJ2-2	CASSDSGDTGELFF
TRBV5-5	TRBJ2-7	CASSVQRGSSYEQYF
TRBV10-3	TRBJ2-2	CAISELVAGARNTGELFF
TRBV2	TRBJ2-7	CASSRDSKAYEQYF
TRBV9	TRBJ1-2	CASSVEGQGERGYTF
TRBV15	TRBJ2-5	CATRQDQETQYF
TRBV10-3	TRBJ1-1	CAIRPGQGDEAFF
TRBV30	TRBJ2-7	CAWSAGLLGYEQYF
TRBV6-6	TRBJ2-7	CASSAGGRAGEQYF
TRBV2	TRBJ2-5	CASSEKRVQETQYF
TRBV7-2	TRBJ2-5	CASSLMAYQETQYF